Listed below are T cell receptor beta chains from one sample, sequenced in a study of blood T cell repertoires in COVID-19. This table comes from immunoSEQ multiplex PCR, and its TCRdb copy is limited to in-frame clones, with some not included. The data show around 300,000 clones, 70% to 90% seen once. Source material: peripheral blood. These receptors originate from a woman between 65 and 79 years old with acute or convalescent COVID-19. Both conserved end residues are part of each CDR3. The D gene is left open where the match is weak. Clone size is stated in some rows and not others, as once, few, many or a class when expanded.

cdr3_aa: CASSYTSRESHF; cdr3_nt: TGTGCCAGCAGTTACACTTCTCGGGAGTCCCACTTC; v_call: TRBV6-6; clone_size: NA; d_call: NA; j_call: TRBJ2-4
cdr3_aa: CASSPRQGGYTEAFF; cdr3_nt: TGTGCCAGCTCACCGCGACAGGGAGGATACACTGAAGCTTTCTTT; v_call: TRBV18; clone_size: NA; d_call: TRBD1; j_call: TRBJ1-1
cdr3_aa: CASSLRDRGLTDTQYF; cdr3_nt: TGCGCCAGCAGCTTACGGGACAGGGGGCTAACAGATACGCAGTATTTT; v_call: TRBV5-1; clone_size: NA; d_call: TRBD1; j_call: TRBJ2-3
cdr3_aa: CAWGHTGVEAFF; cdr3_nt: TGTGCCTGGGGCCACACAGGGGTTGAAGCTTTCTTT; v_call: TRBV30; clone_size: NA; d_call: TRBD1; j_call: TRBJ1-1
cdr3_aa: CASSSQESGTEAFF; cdr3_nt: TGCGCCAGCAGCTCACAGGAGAGTGGCACTGAAGCTTTCTTT; v_call: TRBV5-1; clone_size: NA; d_call: NA; j_call: TRBJ1-1
cdr3_aa: CASRPQGQMNTEAFF; cdr3_nt: TGCGCCAGCAGGCCCCAAGGACAGATGAACACTGAAGCTTTCTTT; v_call: TRBV10-1; clone_size: NA; d_call: NA; j_call: TRBJ1-1
cdr3_aa: CASSLRDTEQFF; cdr3_nt: TGTGCCAGCAGCTTGAGAGACACTGAGCAGTTCTTC; v_call: TRBV7-9; clone_size: NA; d_call: NA; j_call: TRBJ2-1
cdr3_aa: CASSHDLAGGGNEQFF; cdr3_nt: TGTGCCAGCAGCCATGATCTAGCGGGGGGTGGCAATGAGCAGTTCTTC; v_call: TRBV3-1/TRBV3-2; clone_size: NA; d_call: TRBD2; j_call: TRBJ2-1
cdr3_aa: CASSQVLAGGTDTQYF; cdr3_nt: TGCGCCAGCAGCCAAGTCCTAGCGGGGGGTACAGATACGCAGTATTTT; v_call: TRBV4-1; clone_size: NA; d_call: TRBD2; j_call: TRBJ2-3
cdr3_aa: CASSSSAGPYGYTF; cdr3_nt: TGTGCCAGCAGCTCCTCGGCAGGGCCCTATGGCTACACCTTC; v_call: TRBV11-2; clone_size: NA; d_call: NA; j_call: TRBJ1-2
cdr3_aa: CASSQPQATEAFF; cdr3_nt: TGTGCCAGCAGCCAGCCCCAGGCGACTGAAGCTTTCTTT; v_call: TRBV3-1/TRBV3-2; clone_size: NA; d_call: NA; j_call: TRBJ1-1
cdr3_aa: CASSIVGQGVGAFF; cdr3_nt: TGTGCCAGCAGTATAGTAGGGCAGGGGGTAGGAGCTTTCTTT; v_call: TRBV2; clone_size: once; d_call: TRBD1; j_call: TRBJ1-1
cdr3_aa: CASGLLTGSDEKLFF; cdr3_nt: TGTGCTAGTGGTTTGCTTACAGGAAGCGATGAAAAACTGTTTTTT; v_call: TRBV12-5; clone_size: NA; d_call: NA; j_call: TRBJ1-4
cdr3_aa: CASRPHSGTGVTSSTTF; cdr3_nt: TGTGCCAGCAGGCCCCACTCCGGGACAGGGGTCACTTCATCAACGACTTTT; v_call: TRBV6-4; clone_size: NA; d_call: TRBD1; j_call: TRBJ2-3
cdr3_aa: CASSEGGLGEKLFF; cdr3_nt: TGTGCCAGCAGTGAGGGAGGGCTCGGCGAAAAACTGTTTTTT; v_call: TRBV6-1; clone_size: NA; d_call: NA; j_call: TRBJ1-4
cdr3_aa: CASSYTPAGGSTEAFF; cdr3_nt: TGTGCCAGCAGTTACACCCCAGCGGGGGGATCCACTGAAGCTTTCTTT; v_call: TRBV6-6; clone_size: NA; d_call: NA; j_call: TRBJ1-1
cdr3_aa: CASRRTSGGSYEQYF; cdr3_nt: TGTGCCAGCAGACGGACTAGCGGGGGGTCCTACGAGCAGTACTTC; v_call: TRBV6-5; clone_size: NA; d_call: TRBD2; j_call: TRBJ2-7
cdr3_aa: CASSQTGTSSYEQYF; cdr3_nt: TGTGCCAGCAGCCAAACCGGGACTAGCTCCTACGAGCAGTACTTC; v_call: TRBV4-2; clone_size: NA; d_call: TRBD2; j_call: TRBJ2-7
cdr3_aa: CASKRATEAFF; cdr3_nt: TGTGCCAGCAAAAGAGCCACTGAAGCTTTCTTT; v_call: TRBV2; clone_size: few; d_call: NA; j_call: TRBJ1-1
cdr3_aa: CASSFDLEDTEAFF; cdr3_nt: TGCGCCAGCAGCTTTGACTTGGAGGACACTGAAGCTTTCTTT; v_call: TRBV12-1; clone_size: NA; d_call: NA; j_call: TRBJ1-1
cdr3_aa: CASSFGGSSYNEQFF; cdr3_nt: TGTGCCAGCAGCTTCGGAGGGAGCTCCTACAATGAGCAGTTCTTC; v_call: TRBV5-8; clone_size: NA; d_call: NA; j_call: TRBJ2-1
cdr3_aa: CASSLYPGGTEAFF; cdr3_nt: TGTGCCAGCAGCTTGTATCCAGGGGGGACTGAAGCTTTCTTT; v_call: TRBV5-8; clone_size: NA; d_call: TRBD1; j_call: TRBJ1-1
cdr3_aa: CASSLARGKGYTF; cdr3_nt: TGTGCCAGCAGCTTAGCGCGGGGGAAAGGCTACACCTTC; v_call: TRBV7-9; clone_size: NA; d_call: NA; j_call: TRBJ1-2
cdr3_aa: CASRPPGQGNTGELFF; cdr3_nt: TGCGCCAGCAGGCCTCCGGGACAGGGTAACACCGGGGAGCTGTTTTTT; v_call: TRBV5-1; clone_size: NA; d_call: TRBD1; j_call: TRBJ2-2
cdr3_aa: CASSVDPGTSFYGYTF; cdr3_nt: TGCGCCAGCAGTGTGGACCCCGGGACATCCTTCTATGGCTACACCTTC; v_call: TRBV10-1; clone_size: NA; d_call: NA; j_call: TRBJ1-2
cdr3_aa: CASSVGMAGTSTDTQYF; cdr3_nt: TGTGCCAGCAGCGTAGGAATGGCGGGGACTAGCACAGATACGCAGTATTTT; v_call: TRBV9; clone_size: NA; d_call: NA; j_call: TRBJ2-3
cdr3_aa: CASSQGRDRLSGNTIYF; cdr3_nt: TGTGCCAGCAGCCAAGGCCGCGACAGGCTCTCTGGAAACACCATATATTTT; v_call: TRBV3-1/TRBV3-2; clone_size: NA; d_call: NA; j_call: TRBJ1-3
cdr3_aa: CATSDSWGSSGDTQYF; cdr3_nt: TGTGCCACCAGTGATAGCTGGGGATCGAGCGGAGATACGCAGTATTTT; v_call: TRBV24-1; clone_size: NA; d_call: NA; j_call: TRBJ2-3
cdr3_aa: CASTGVRNQPQHF; cdr3_nt: TGTGCCAGCACAGGGGTCCGAAATCAGCCCCAGCATTTT; v_call: TRBV19; clone_size: NA; d_call: TRBD1; j_call: TRBJ1-5
cdr3_aa: CASSFGPSGGSPLHF; cdr3_nt: TGCGCCAGCAGCTTCGGCCCCTCGGGGGGATCACCCCTCCACTTT; v_call: TRBV5-1; clone_size: NA; d_call: NA; j_call: TRBJ1-6
cdr3_aa: CASSSGTGSTEAFF; cdr3_nt: TGTGCCAGCAGCTCCGGGACAGGGAGCACTGAAGCTTTCTTT; v_call: TRBV7-3; clone_size: NA; d_call: TRBD1; j_call: TRBJ1-1
cdr3_aa: CASSQVGGRARNQPQHF; cdr3_nt: TGCGCCAGCAGCCAAGTAGGGGGTCGGGCGCGAAATCAGCCCCAGCATTTT; v_call: TRBV4-1; clone_size: NA; d_call: NA; j_call: TRBJ1-5
cdr3_aa: CASSSMSPGNTIYF; cdr3_nt: TGTGCCAGCAGCTCCATGTCCCCTGGCAACACCATATATTTT; v_call: TRBV7-6; clone_size: NA; d_call: NA; j_call: TRBJ1-3
cdr3_aa: CASSQLQTEAFF; cdr3_nt: TGTGCCAGCAGCCAATTACAAACTGAAGCTTTCTTT; v_call: TRBV3-1/TRBV3-2; clone_size: NA; d_call: NA; j_call: TRBJ1-1
cdr3_aa: CASSQDGRAEQYF; cdr3_nt: TGTGCCAGCAGCCAAGATGGGAGGGCCGAGCAGTACTTC; v_call: TRBV3-1/TRBV3-2; clone_size: NA; d_call: TRBD2; j_call: TRBJ2-7
cdr3_aa: CSASSGETSDTQYF; cdr3_nt: TGCAGTGCCAGTAGCGGGGAAACATCAGATACGCAGTATTTT; v_call: TRBV20-1; clone_size: NA; d_call: TRBD2; j_call: TRBJ2-3
cdr3_aa: CASSFGSGDGHNEQFF; cdr3_nt: TGTGCCAGCAGCTTCGGGTCGGGGGACGGTCACAATGAGCAGTTCTTC; v_call: TRBV5-6; clone_size: NA; d_call: NA; j_call: TRBJ2-1
cdr3_aa: CASSWGRGETQYF; cdr3_nt: TGTGCCAGCAGCTGGGGAAGGGGAGAGACCCAGTACTTC; v_call: TRBV5-4; clone_size: NA; d_call: NA; j_call: TRBJ2-5
cdr3_aa: CASSGGQPQHF; cdr3_nt: TGTGCCAGCAGTGGAGGTCAGCCCCAGCATTTT; v_call: TRBV2; clone_size: NA; d_call: NA; j_call: TRBJ1-5
cdr3_aa: CASSSLTGGGYTF; cdr3_nt: TGTGCCAGCAGTTCGCTGACAGGGGGTGGCTACACCTTC; v_call: TRBV27; clone_size: NA; d_call: TRBD1; j_call: TRBJ1-2
cdr3_aa: CATSRMGGEHYGYTF; cdr3_nt: TGTGCCACCAGCCGCATGGGGGGGGAGCACTATGGCTACACCTTC; v_call: TRBV5-4; clone_size: few; d_call: NA; j_call: TRBJ1-2
cdr3_aa: CSVASAGSGDGYTF; cdr3_nt: TGCAGCGTTGCATCGGCAGGGAGCGGGGATGGCTACACCTTC; v_call: TRBV29-1; clone_size: once; d_call: NA; j_call: TRBJ1-2
cdr3_aa: CASSVASGTGEQFF; cdr3_nt: TGCGCCAGCAGCGTAGCTAGCGGAACCGGTGAGCAGTTCTTC; v_call: TRBV5-1; clone_size: NA; d_call: TRBD2; j_call: TRBJ2-1
cdr3_aa: CASSLDHSNQPQHF; cdr3_nt: TGCGCCAGCAGCTTGGATCATAGCAATCAGCCCCAGCATTTT; v_call: TRBV5-1; clone_size: NA; d_call: NA; j_call: TRBJ1-5
cdr3_aa: CASGGQGSSYYEQYF; cdr3_nt: TGTGCCAGTGGGGGACAGGGCTCGAGTTACTACGAGCAGTACTTC; v_call: TRBV6-5; clone_size: NA; d_call: TRBD1; j_call: TRBJ2-7
cdr3_aa: CASQGSGANTGELFF; cdr3_nt: TGTGCCAGCCAGGGTAGCGGGGCGAACACCGGGGAGCTGTTTTTT; v_call: TRBV25-1; clone_size: NA; d_call: TRBD2; j_call: TRBJ2-2
cdr3_aa: CASSPTGTENQPQHF; cdr3_nt: TGTGCCAGCAGTCCAACCGGGACAGAAAATCAGCCCCAGCATTTT; v_call: TRBV6-2/TRBV6-3; clone_size: NA; d_call: TRBD1; j_call: TRBJ1-5
cdr3_aa: CASSQELPRGVGGYTF; cdr3_nt: TGCGCCAGCAGCCAAGAGTTACCCAGGGGAGTAGGTGGCTACACCTTC; v_call: TRBV4-1; clone_size: NA; d_call: NA; j_call: TRBJ1-2
cdr3_aa: CASSFWSGIFSGANVLTF; cdr3_nt: TGTGCCAGCAGCTTCTGGAGCGGGATCTTCTCTGGGGCCAACGTCCTGACTTTC; v_call: TRBV5-5; clone_size: once; d_call: TRBD2; j_call: TRBJ2-6
cdr3_aa: CAGQGPHSGNTIYF; cdr3_nt: TGTGCCGGACAGGGTCCCCACTCTGGAAACACCATATATTTT; v_call: TRBV2; clone_size: once; d_call: TRBD1; j_call: TRBJ1-3
cdr3_aa: CASSLVTGAGGRRDTQYF; cdr3_nt: TGTGCCAGCAGCTTAGTGACGGGAGCGGGGGGGCGGCGGGATACGCAGTATTTT; v_call: TRBV11-2; clone_size: NA; d_call: TRBD2; j_call: TRBJ2-3
cdr3_aa: CASSSIQGAFRGYTF; cdr3_nt: TGTGCCAGCAGTTCCATACAGGGGGCGTTTAGAGGCTACACCTTC; v_call: TRBV6-5; clone_size: once; d_call: TRBD1; j_call: TRBJ1-2
cdr3_aa: CASNPNGDEQFF; cdr3_nt: TGTGCCAGCAACCCAAACGGTGATGAGCAGTTCTTC; v_call: TRBV25-1; clone_size: once; d_call: NA; j_call: TRBJ2-1
cdr3_aa: CASSVYRAAGNTIYF; cdr3_nt: TGTGCCAGCAGCGTGTACAGGGCGGCTGGAAACACCATATATTTT; v_call: TRBV13; clone_size: NA; d_call: NA; j_call: TRBJ1-3
cdr3_aa: CASSPGTGRMDEQFF; cdr3_nt: TGTGCCAGCAGCCCCGGGACAGGGAGGATGGATGAGCAGTTCTTC; v_call: TRBV13; clone_size: NA; d_call: TRBD1; j_call: TRBJ2-1
cdr3_aa: CASSEDMAYETEAFF; cdr3_nt: TGTGCCAGCAGTGAAGACATGGCATACGAAACTGAAGCTTTCTTT; v_call: TRBV2; clone_size: NA; d_call: NA; j_call: TRBJ1-1